The entry below describes one TCR beta chain. In the same sample, other DNA sequences code for this CDR3. The CDR3 runs 16 residues. V gave up 3 bases and J gave up 2 bases; unmatched junction bases: 4. Germline CDR1 and CDR2: LNHDA and SQIVND (reference sequence). The data belong to a study of blood T cell repertoires in COVID-19. The overall study: Sources were T cells, B-cell-depleted T cells, or PBMCs; the material itself was cDNA or gDNA.

Seattle cases were enrolled at active infection and followed longitudinally. In the original analysis: Amplified reference gene primers provided the basis for estimating nucleated cell counts. The repertoire was sequenced with immunoSEQ multiplex PCR; TCRdb's copy has only in-frame clones and lacks some. V and J calls and clone size come straight from that table; D and trimming were deduced from the DNA. The table includes approximately 70,000 clones, approximately 90% detected once. The specimen was peripheral blood. This chain joins TRBV19 and TRBJ2-2; 9 bases map to TRBD2. This clonotype was obtained from a woman aged 50 to 60 with COVID-19, enrolled during active disease. The CDR3 spells CASSILGTSNTGELFF. The CDR3 bases are TGTGCCAGTAGTATCCTCGGGACTAGCAACACCGGGGAGCTGTTTTTT.